Sequencing of this T cell receptor beta chain was carried out in a study of chemoradiotherapy in HPV16-positive cancers. In germline, CDR1 is LNHDA, CDR2 SQIVND (reference sequence). V gave up 10 bases and J gave up 5 bases, with 14 bases separating them. This CDR3 spans 12 amino acids. Clones were sequenced by immunoSEQ multiplex PCR, and TCRdb holds only the in-frame ones, with some missing. This sample has about 22,000 clones, with around 75% found just once. This TCR was sampled from a human donor with HPV-associated anogenital cancer. The material was obtained from a patient who underwent chemoradiotherapy. The chain employs TRBV19 and TRBJ1-1; D is ambiguous. CDR3 DNA: TGTGCCATTACCCTGGACGGGACTGAAGCTTTCTTT. Protein: CAITLDGTEAFF.